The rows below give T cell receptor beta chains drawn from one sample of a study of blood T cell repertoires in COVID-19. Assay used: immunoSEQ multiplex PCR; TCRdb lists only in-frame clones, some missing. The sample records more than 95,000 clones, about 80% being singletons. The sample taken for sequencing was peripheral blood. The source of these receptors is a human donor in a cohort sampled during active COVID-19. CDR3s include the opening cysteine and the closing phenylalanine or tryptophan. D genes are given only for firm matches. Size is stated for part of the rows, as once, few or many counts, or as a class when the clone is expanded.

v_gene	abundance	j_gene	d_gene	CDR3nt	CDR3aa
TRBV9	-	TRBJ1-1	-	TGTGCCAGCAGCGTACAGGGAAGGTTTGACACTGAAGCTTTCTTT	CASSVQGRFDTEAFF
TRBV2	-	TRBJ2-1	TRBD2	TGTGCCAGCAGGCTAGCGGGAGATTATCGCGAGCAGTTCTTC	CASRLAGDYREQFF
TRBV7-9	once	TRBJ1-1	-	TGTGCCAGCAGCTTATTAGAAGGGGGAGCTTTCTTT	CASSLLEGGAFF
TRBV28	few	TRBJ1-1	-	TGTGGTTCCAGGGGAATTGAAGCTTTCTTT	CGSRGIEAFF
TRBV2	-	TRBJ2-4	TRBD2	TGTGCCAGCAGTGGCGGGGGGGTAAACATTCAGTACTTC	CASSGGGVNIQYF
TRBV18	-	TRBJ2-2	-	TGTGCCAGCATTCAGTTAGCGGACACCGGGGAGCTGTTTTTT	CASIQLADTGELFF
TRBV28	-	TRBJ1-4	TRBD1	TGTGCCAGCAGTCGCGGGACAGGCGCCTCGAATGAAAAACTGTTTTTT	CASSRGTGASNEKLFF
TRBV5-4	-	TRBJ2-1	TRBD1	TGTGCCAGCAGCGGACTGGGACAGTTGAGCTCCTACAATGAGCAGTTCTTC	CASSGLGQLSSYNEQFF
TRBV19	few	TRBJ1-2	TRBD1	TGTGCCAGTAGTATCGCCCAGCTTGGACAGGGATTAGTGGGCTACACCTTC	CASSIAQLGQGLVGYTF
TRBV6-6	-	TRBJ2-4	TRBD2	TGTGCCAGCAGTCCCCGACTAGCTGGGTTAGAAATTCAGTACTTC	CASSPRLAGLEIQYF
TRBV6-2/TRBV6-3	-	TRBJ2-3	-	TGTGCCAGCAGCCCGGGCCGTACCATTCACAGCACAGATACGCAGTATTTT	CASSPGRTIHSTDTQYF
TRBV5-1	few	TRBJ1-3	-	TGCGCCAGCAGCCTGCGGGGGACTGGAAACACCATATATTTT	CASSLRGTGNTIYF
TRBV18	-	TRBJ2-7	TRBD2	TGTGCCAGCTCACCTGGACTAGTAAGTATGGACGAGCAGTACTTC	CASSPGLVSMDEQYF
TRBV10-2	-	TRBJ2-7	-	TGCGCCAGCATTAAAGGACAGACCTACGAGCAGTACTTC	CASIKGQTYEQYF
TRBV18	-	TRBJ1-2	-	TGTGCCAGCCGCCAAGACAGCACTGCAAACTATGGCTACACCTTC	CASRQDSTANYGYTF
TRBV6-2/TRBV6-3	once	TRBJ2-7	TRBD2	TGTGCCAGCAGCCCCCTTAGCGGGGGGTCGCCCTACGAGCAGTACTTC	CASSPLSGGSPYEQYF
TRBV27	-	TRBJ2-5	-	TGTGCCAGCAGTTCCACTAGCCTGGAGACCCAGTACTTC	CASSSTSLETQYF
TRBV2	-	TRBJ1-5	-	TGTGCCAGCAGTGAAGAGGGGCTAAGCAATCAGCCCCAGCATTTT	CASSEEGLSNQPQHF
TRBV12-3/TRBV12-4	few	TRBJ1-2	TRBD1	TGTGCCAGCAGTCACAGGGGGGGAAATGGCTACACCTTC	CASSHRGGNGYTF
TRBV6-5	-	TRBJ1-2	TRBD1	TGTGCCAGCAGTTCCTCGAGGACTCATAAGGGGGCCGGCTACACCTTC	CASSSSRTHKGAGYTF
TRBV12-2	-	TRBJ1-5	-	TGTGCAAGTCGACTCGGACAGGGCCTGAATCAGCCCCAGCATTTT	CASRLGQGLNQPQHF
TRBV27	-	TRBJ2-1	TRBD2	TGTGCCAGCAGTTTAGAGGCTAGCGGGAGATTAAAAGGTGAGCAGTTCTTC	CASSLEASGRLKGEQFF
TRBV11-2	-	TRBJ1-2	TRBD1	TGTGCCAGCAGCTTGACAGGGGGCGGCTATGGCTACACCTTC	CASSLTGGGYGYTF